This T cell receptor beta chain was found in a study of shared clonotypes between healthy human individuals. The V gene's germline CDR1 is MGHRA and CDR2 YSYEKL. V lost 1 base and J lost 1; bases outside the gene matches: 3. The CDR3 extends over 18 amino acids. The repertoire was sequenced with immunoSEQ multiplex PCR; TCRdb's copy has only in-frame clones and lacks some. This table has hundreds of thousands of clones, 60% to 75% appearing once. The sample holds many counts of this clone. The genes are TRBV4-1 and TRBJ2-6; 11 bases map to TRBD2. The clonotype originates from a woman in her twenties or thirties in good health. The sequencing sample was made of memory CD4+ T cells sorted from blood. The subset was: CD45RA-negative fraction. CDR3 residues: CASSQGLAGMSGANVLTF. CDR3 DNA: TGCGCCAGCAGCCAAGGACTAGCGGGAATGTCTGGGGCCAACGTCCTGACTTTC.